This TCR beta chain is drawn from a study of cytomegalovirus exposure and HLA in healthy donors (dated by TCRdb to about 2017). Some background on the complete study: According to an earlier analysis of a few hundred of the donors, roughly 180 million T cells yielded roughly 100 million unique TCR beta sequences and 250 to 350 Gb of sequence data. Typing coverage varied by locus: roughly 620-640 donors for A, B, C, DRB1 and DQB1; some 520 for DQA1; some 610 for DPA1; around 490 for DPB1. Approximately 300 gigabases of sequencing data and about 92 million unique TCR sequences made up an early release that covered several hundred HLA-typed donors. Donor age, sex, ethnicity and CMV serostatus were compiled alongside the repertoire data. The study aimed to test whether signatures of past pathogen exposure could be identified by cataloging public T cell receptors. Every discovery cohort repertoire had been produced on one sequencing platform. HLA typing included class I and class II loci at four-digit resolution. Of the roughly 400 genotyped donors, less than 85% were placed in the genetic ancestry cluster associated with self-reported Caucasian donors. In an earlier analysis of over 550 of the donors, high-throughput TCR beta sequencing was used to judge whether each TCR beta V gene segment behaved as functional or pseudogenic. Among a few hundred genotyped donors of the cohort, an average of approximately 240,000 unique TCR beta nucleotide sequences were sequenced per donor, roughly 20% of them non-productive. In addition to the first cohort of approximately 670 subjects, a separate validation cohort of 120 different subjects was used. Genome-wide SNP genotypes for about 65% of the 666 donors were used in a later genetic analysis, which treated that subset as a discovery cohort. A later analysis re-analyzed previously published TCR beta repertoires from about 600 donors and added high-resolution HLA genotyping to study TCR occurrence patterns. About 5 DR-DQ haplotypes were handled as single units for association and clustering, since linkage in the cohort was strong. Using immunosequencing, the study profiled T cell repertoires from around 680 subjects and related those repertoires to cytomegalovirus serostatus. In the later analysis, no new phenotypic data were used to find candidate immune exposures; instead, reliance was placed on TCR beta sequences and their occurrence across donors. High-throughput TCR immunosequencing, statistical association of individual TCRs with disease status, and machine learning were combined to predict cytomegalovirus infection status.

Library prep was done by the immunoSEQ multiplex PCR assay. The multiplex PCR relied on a mix of 60 forward primers for TCR Vbeta segments and 13 reverse primers for TCR Jbeta segments. A multiplex PCR assay on genomic DNA amplified the CDR3 region of rearranged TCR beta genes. The amplified TCR beta libraries were sequenced on the Illumina HiSeq System as 87-base-pair reads. As for how the authors treated the data: In a later analysis, some 80 million unique TCR beta chains were counted across the 500 to 700 repertoires, and roughly 11 million of these chains were shared by at least two donors. Raw reads were error-corrected and collapsed into unique sequences with a nearest-neighbor algorithm that merged closely related sequences to remove PCR and sequencing errors. CDR3 sequences were aligned to IMGT reference sequences to assign V, D and J gene segments. For a sequence to be retained, at least a six-nucleotide match to both a V gene segment and a J gene segment was required. Rearrangements were classified as productive when the CDR3 lacked stop codons and remained in frame with V and J, and all other rearrangements were classified as non-productive. CDR3 was defined by IMGT convention, running from the second conserved V-encoded cysteine to the conserved J-encoded phenylalanine. The earlier analysis of about 500 of the donors excluded sequences that lacked an unambiguous match to a single V gene segment. An earlier analysis of several hundred of the donors classified V segments as functional when productive rearrangements were above 56.7% and as segregating when the standard deviation between donors was above 5%. To diagnose cytomegalovirus status from the catalog of TCR beta chain sequences, a statistical classification framework was built. In a later analysis, V and J genes were assigned by comparing TCR nucleotide sequences against IMGT/GENE-DB human TR gene sequences. In a later analysis, CDR3 sequences and most-parsimonious VDJ recombination scenarios were assigned using the TCRdist pipeline. A later analysis defined each TCR beta chain by its CDR3 amino acid sequence plus V-gene family, and excluded reads lacking a unique V-gene family. In a later analysis, fewer than 650 highly shared, low-generation-probability nucleotide sequences were removed to address suspected cross-contamination and a sequencing artifact. A later analysis calculated a clonal expansion index for each public chain from normalized within-repertoire ranks of inferred template counts. In a later analysis, generation probabilities were computed with a VDJ recombination model fitted to out-of-frame rearrangements, and the resulting probabilities were checked against IGoR. A later analysis scored TCR-TCR, TCR-HLA and TCR-CMV co-occurrence with hypergeometric tests, applying a repertoire-size bias correction to TCR pairs. A later analysis estimated false discovery rates by permuting HLA or CMV assignments 20 times. In a later analysis, co-occurring TCRs were grouped with DBSCAN, and TCRdist sequence similarity was added when clustering was performed within HLA-allele-positive subsets. Repertoires with fewer than 30,000 or more than 120,000 public chains, plus five repertoires with anomalous nucleotide sharing, were excluded from co-occurrence clustering. In TCRdb, the immuneACCESS table is reduced to in-frame sequences with V and J assigned. These tables do not hold every clone; where another copy was compared, an unresolved V gene accounts for under half, and the others remain unexplained. V and J calls and clone size are those listed in that table; D and trimming were worked out from the DNA. The sample table lists 130,000 to 150,000 clones, around 85% of them with a count of one. Of the sample, 2.5% to 3.5% falls within the top ten clones.

The cohort was made up of 650 to 700 healthy bone marrow donors. All cohort members were sampled while nominally healthy, although unrecorded immune exposures were likely present. The donor tested CMV seronegative and was one of the 352 seronegative cohort members. Every donor gave a peripheral blood sample, and the peripheral blood mononuclear cells from that sample were used for TCR beta sequencing. The Qiagen DNeasy Blood Extraction Kit was used to extract genomic DNA from the blood cell samples. CDR1 and CDR2 (LNHDA, SQIVND) derive from the germline V gene (reference sequence). The germline V end is reduced by 5 bases and the J end by 9 bases; junction bases left unmatched: 4. The CDR3, cysteine through phenylalanine, is 12 amino acids long. Only the CDR3 DNA is retained, 36 bases long and in frame from the first base. What the authors observed across the whole study: In an earlier analysis of some 640 of the donors, most TCR beta V segments were observed in productive rearrangements about 87% or about 30% of the time, broadly matching IMGT annotations. Some IMGT-functional V segments, including TRBV6-2 and TRBV6-3, could not be distinguished by the 87-base-pair reads and were therefore excluded. HLA typing was unavailable for some donors at each locus, so association tests used only the typed subset. V-gene and J-gene trimming of TCR beta chains was associated with a missense DCLRE1C variant in a later genetic analysis, and the association was replicated in an independent cohort. Cytomegalovirus status was reported to be diagnosed by the classifier with high specificity and sensitivity in both the original and validation cohorts. A later analysis found that TCR association rates varied across HLA loci, with DRB1 alleles showing the most associated TCRs and HLA-C alleles the fewest. The authors suggested that the approach could potentially be generalized to other disease states and immunological phenotypes. At a false discovery rate of 0.05, a later analysis linked fewer than 20,000 TCR beta sequences to specific HLA alleles. This cohort had only TCR beta chains sequenced, and the lack of alpha or paired-chain data limited which features could be detected. Because counts were too low, 15 to 20 rarely observed V segments, including chromosome 9 orphons, were excluded from the earlier analysis of around 590 of the donors. Strong co-occurrence of HLA alleles, especially DR and DQ, made assigning TCR associations to individual alleles difficult. Across donors, most TCR sequences were observed very rarely, whereas some public TCRs were present in many individuals. In vitro tests confirmed that a few of the cytomegalovirus-associated TCR beta chains recognize cytomegalovirus antigens. Correlated functional status among segregating V segments might be attributable to linkage disequilibrium, but an unknown experimental factor could not be ruled out. In the study, around 150 TCR beta chains were listed as associated with cytomegalovirus. In a later genetic analysis, fewer N-insertions in productive TCRs were reported among donors in an Asian-associated ancestry cluster than the roughly 640-donor mean. A group of highly shared sequence variants was considered likely to be a technical artifact of the sequencing pipeline. A further reported finding was that TCR beta sequences accurately predicted the HLA-A and HLA-B alleles for most subjects in the first cohort. In a later analysis, HLA-associated TCR beta chains were found to be more clonally expanded and to have lower generation probabilities than equally common non-associated chains. The only immune exposure information available for the cohort was CMV serostatus. According to a later analysis, most CMV-associated TCR beta chains appeared to be HLA-restricted, and the HLA associations seemed to be driven largely by CMV exposure. In a later analysis, several top co-occurrence clusters were reported to appear linked to parvovirus B19, influenza, CMV and Epstein-Barr virus. Sequencing depth was assumed to be roughly uniform across donors in the presence/absence analyses, though that assumption may not hold.

For this clone: Its antigen target is currently unknown. Nothing much larger sits one base from this clone, and base qualities are not available.

The sequenced sample consisted of PBMCs. The rearranged chain carries TRBV19 and TRBJ2-1, and TRBD1 matches 7 of the central bases. This clonotype was obtained from a woman younger than 45 in good health and CMV-seronegative. The DNA sequence reads TGTGCCAGTAGTCTGACAGGGATTGAGCAGTTCTTC. Its translation is CASSLTGIEQFF.